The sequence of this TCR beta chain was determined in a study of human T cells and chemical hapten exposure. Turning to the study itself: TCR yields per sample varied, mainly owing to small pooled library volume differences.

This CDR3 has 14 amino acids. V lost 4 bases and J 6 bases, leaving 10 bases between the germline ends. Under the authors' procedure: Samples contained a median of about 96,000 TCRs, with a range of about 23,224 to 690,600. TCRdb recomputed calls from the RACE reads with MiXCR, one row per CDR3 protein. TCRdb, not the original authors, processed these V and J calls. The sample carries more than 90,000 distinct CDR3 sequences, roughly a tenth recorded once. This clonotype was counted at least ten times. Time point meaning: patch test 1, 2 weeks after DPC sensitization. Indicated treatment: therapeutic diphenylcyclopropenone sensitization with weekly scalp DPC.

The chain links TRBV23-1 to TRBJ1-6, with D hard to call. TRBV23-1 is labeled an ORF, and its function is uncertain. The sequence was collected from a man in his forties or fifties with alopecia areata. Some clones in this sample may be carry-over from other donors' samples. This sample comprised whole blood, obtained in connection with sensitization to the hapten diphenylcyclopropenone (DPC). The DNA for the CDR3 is TGCGCCAGCAGTCCGACGCCAAGTAATTCACCCCTCCACTTT. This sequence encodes CASSPTPSNSPLHF.